This T cell receptor beta chain came from a study of shared clonotypes between healthy human individuals. In the study overall: The study used three CD4 naive, three CD4 memory, two CD8 naive and one CD8 memory plate per donor.

As concerns this clone: Its antigen is not known.

Naive CD8 cells were CD45RO-negative, positively selected for CCR7, excluding terminally differentiated effector memory CD45RA+ cells. Germline CDR1 is MGHDK and CDR2 is SYGVNS. This CDR3 is built from 11 residues. Trimming removed 8 bases at V and 8 bases at J, with 10 bases between. Assay used: immunoSEQ multiplex PCR; TCRdb lists only in-frame clones, some missing. The sample consists of some 2.1 million clones, around 93% of them appearing once. The study's findings and limits: Shared across several donors were about 4.6% of the naive CD4 clonotypes.

Sequencing was carried out using naive CD8+ T cells from PBMCs. The chain joins TRBV25-1 to TRBJ2-4; unclear D gene. The clonotype was recovered from a man younger than 35 in good health. Some clones in this sample may be carry-over from other donors' samples. DNA of the CDR3: TGTGCCAGCGCAGACGGGTACATTCAGTACTTC. This codes for CASADGYIQYF.